What follows is one T cell receptor gamma chain and its context. This specimen belongs to a study of human gamma delta and Vdelta1 T cells. TCRdb re-processed the PCR reads via CATT. The sample carries nearly 3,000 gamma-chain clones, 5% to 5.5% recorded once. Germline V gene sequence: CDR1 VTNTFY, CDR2 YDVSTARD (reference sequence). CDR3 length equals 17 residues. V gave up 0 bases and J gave up 1 base; unmatched junction bases: 12. The TCR comes from a human donor in good health. Sequencing was done on a sample of naive CD27+ Vdelta1 gamma-delta T cells from blood. V usage is TRGV3 and J usage is TRGJ1 or TRGJ2. The CDR3 spells CATWDRPLRQNYYKKLF. In DNA form, the CDR3 reads TGTGCCACCTGGGACAGGCCGCTGCGACAAAATTATTATAAGAAACTCTTT.